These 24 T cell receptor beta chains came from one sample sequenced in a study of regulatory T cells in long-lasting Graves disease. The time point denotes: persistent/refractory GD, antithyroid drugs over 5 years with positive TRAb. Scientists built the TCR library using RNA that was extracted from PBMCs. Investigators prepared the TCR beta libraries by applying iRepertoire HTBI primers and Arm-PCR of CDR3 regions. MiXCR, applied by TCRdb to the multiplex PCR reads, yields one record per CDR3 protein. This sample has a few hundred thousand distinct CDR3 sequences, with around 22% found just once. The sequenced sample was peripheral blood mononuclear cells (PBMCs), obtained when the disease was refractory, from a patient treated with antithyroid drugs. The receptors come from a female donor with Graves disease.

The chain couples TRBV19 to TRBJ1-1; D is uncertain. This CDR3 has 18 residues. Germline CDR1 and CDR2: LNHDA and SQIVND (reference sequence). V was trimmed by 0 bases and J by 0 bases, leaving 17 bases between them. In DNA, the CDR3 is TGTGCCAGTAGTATAGATTTACCGGTTCGACCAATGAACACTGAAGCTTTCTTT. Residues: CASSIDLPVRPMNTEAFF.

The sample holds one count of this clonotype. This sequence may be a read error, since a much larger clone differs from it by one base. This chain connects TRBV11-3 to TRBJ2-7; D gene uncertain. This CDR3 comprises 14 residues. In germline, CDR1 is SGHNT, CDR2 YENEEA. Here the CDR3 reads CASGLFVGCYEQYF. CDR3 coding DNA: TGTGCCAGCGGCTTATTTGTAGGGTGCTACGAGCAGTACTTC.

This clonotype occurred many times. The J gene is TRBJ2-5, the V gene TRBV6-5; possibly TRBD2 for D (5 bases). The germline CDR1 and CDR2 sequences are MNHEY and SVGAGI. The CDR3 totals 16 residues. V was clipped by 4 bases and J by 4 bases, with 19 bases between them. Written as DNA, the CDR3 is TGTGCCAGCAGTTCGAGACTACCTGGCCTGGGAGAGACCCAGTACTTC. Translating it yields CASSSRLPGLGETQYF.

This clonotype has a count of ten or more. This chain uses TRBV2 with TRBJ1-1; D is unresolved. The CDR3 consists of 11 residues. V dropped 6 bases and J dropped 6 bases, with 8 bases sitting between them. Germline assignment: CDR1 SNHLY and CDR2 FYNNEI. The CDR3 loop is CASRITAEAFF. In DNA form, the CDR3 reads TGTGCCAGCAGGATCACAGCTGAAGCTTTCTTT.

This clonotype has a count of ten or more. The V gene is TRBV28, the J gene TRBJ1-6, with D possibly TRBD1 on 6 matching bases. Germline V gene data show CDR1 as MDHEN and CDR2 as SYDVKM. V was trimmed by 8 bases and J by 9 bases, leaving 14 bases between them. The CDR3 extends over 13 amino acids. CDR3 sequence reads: CASSRTAGSPLHF. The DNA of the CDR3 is TGTGCCAGCTCCCGGACAGCTGGTTCACCCCTCCACTTT.

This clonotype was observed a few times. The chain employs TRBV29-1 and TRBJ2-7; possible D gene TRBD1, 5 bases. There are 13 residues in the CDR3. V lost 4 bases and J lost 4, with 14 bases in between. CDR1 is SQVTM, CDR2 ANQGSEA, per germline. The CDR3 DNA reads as TGCAGCGTTGCCCACCTCACAGGTTACGAGCAGTACTTC. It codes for CSVAHLTGYEQYF.

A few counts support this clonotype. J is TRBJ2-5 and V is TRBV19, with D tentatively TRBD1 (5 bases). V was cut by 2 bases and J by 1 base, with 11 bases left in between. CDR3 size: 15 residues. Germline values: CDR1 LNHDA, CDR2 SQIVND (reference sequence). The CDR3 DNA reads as TGTGCCAGTAGTATACAGGGCGACCCCCAAGAGACCCAGTACTTC. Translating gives CASSIQGDPQETQYF.

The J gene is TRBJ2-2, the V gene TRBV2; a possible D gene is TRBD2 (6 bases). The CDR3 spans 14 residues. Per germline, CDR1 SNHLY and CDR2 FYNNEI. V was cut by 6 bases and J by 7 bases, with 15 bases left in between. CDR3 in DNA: TGTGCCAGCAGGACTAGATTTAAGGTCGGGGAGCTGTTTTTT. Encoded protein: CASRTRFKVGELFF. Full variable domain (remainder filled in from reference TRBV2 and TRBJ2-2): EPEVTQTPSHQVTQMGQEVILRCVPISNHLYFYWYRQILGQKVEFLVSFYNNEISEKSEIFDDQFSVERPDGSNFTLKIRSTKLEDSAMYFCASRTRFKVGELFFGEGSRLTVL.

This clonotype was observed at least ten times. DNA for the CDR3: TGTGCCAGCAGCTTAGGGGCCAGGATGACTCGCTCTGGGGCCAACGTCCTGACTTTC. Amino acid sequence: CASSLGARMTRSGANVLTF. The chain employs TRBV11-1 and TRBJ2-6; D remains unclear. The CDR3 runs to 19 residues. With 1 base removed from V and 0 bases from J, the gap between germline ends came to 16 bases. The germline gives CDR1 SGHAT, CDR2 FQDESV (reference sequence).

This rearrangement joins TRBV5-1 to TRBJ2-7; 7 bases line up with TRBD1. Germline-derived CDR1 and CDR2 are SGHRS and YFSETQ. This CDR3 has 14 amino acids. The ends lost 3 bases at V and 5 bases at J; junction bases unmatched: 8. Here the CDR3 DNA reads TGCGCCAGCAGCTCACCGAGACAGGGCCACGAGCAGTACTTC. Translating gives CASSSPRQGHEQYF.

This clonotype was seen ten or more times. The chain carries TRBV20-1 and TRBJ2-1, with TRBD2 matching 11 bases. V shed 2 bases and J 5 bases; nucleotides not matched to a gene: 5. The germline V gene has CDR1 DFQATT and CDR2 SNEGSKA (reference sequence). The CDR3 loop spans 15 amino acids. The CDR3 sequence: CSARRTSGSNNEQFF. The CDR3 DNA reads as TGCAGTGCTAGACGCACTAGCGGGAGTAACAATGAGCAGTTCTTC.

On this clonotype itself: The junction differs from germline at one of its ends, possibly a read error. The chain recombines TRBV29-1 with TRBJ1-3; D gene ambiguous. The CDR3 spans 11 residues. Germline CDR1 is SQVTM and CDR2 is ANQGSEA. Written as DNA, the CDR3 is TGCAGCGTTGTCACTGGAACCACCATATATTTT. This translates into CSVVTGTTIYF.

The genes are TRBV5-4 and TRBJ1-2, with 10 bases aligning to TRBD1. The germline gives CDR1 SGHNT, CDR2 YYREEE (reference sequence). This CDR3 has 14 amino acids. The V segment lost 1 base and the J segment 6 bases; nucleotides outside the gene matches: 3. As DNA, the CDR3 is TGTGCCAGCAGCTTGACCGGGACAGGGGATGGCTACACCTTC. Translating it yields CASSLTGTGDGYTF. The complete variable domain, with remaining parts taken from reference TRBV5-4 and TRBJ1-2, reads ETGVTQSPTHLIKTRGQQVTLRCSSQSGHNTVSWYQQALGQGPQFIFQYYREEENGRGNFPPRFSGLQFPNYSSELNVNALELDDSALYLCASSLTGTGDGYTFGSGTRLTVV.

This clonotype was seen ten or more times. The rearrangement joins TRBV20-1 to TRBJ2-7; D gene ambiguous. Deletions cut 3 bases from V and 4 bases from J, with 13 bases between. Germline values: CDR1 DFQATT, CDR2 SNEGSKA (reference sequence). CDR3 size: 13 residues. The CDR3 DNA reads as TGCAGTGCTAGGGGTGTTATAGGTTACGAGCAGTACTTC. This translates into CSARGVIGYEQYF.

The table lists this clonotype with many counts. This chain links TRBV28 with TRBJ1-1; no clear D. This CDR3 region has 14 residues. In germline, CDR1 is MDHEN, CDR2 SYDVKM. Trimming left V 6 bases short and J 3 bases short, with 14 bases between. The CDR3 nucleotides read TGTGCCAGCAGCTCAACAGCGGGGTACACTGAAGCTTTCTTT. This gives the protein CASSSTAGYTEAFF.

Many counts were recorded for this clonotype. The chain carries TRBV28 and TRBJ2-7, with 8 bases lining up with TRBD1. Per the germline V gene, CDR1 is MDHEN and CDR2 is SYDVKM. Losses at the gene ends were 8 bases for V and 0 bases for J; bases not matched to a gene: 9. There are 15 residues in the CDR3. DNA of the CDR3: TGTGCCAGCCAAAGAGGACAGGGTATCTCCTACGAGCAGTACTTC. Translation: CASQRGQGISYEQYF.

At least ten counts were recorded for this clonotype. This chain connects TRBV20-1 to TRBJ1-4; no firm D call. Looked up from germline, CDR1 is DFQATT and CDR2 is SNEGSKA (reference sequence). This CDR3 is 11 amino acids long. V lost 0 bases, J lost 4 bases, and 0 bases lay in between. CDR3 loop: CSARDNEKLFF. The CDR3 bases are TGCAGTGCTAGAGATAATGAAAAACTGTTTTTT.

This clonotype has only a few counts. CDR3: CASSFNSDAGELFF. DNA for the CDR3: TGTGCCAGCAGCTTTAATAGCGATGCCGGGGAGCTGTTTTTT. This chain joins TRBV7-3 and TRBJ2-2, with a tentative D call TRBD2 (5 bases). Deletions cut 3 bases from V and 6 bases from J, with 11 bases between. The CDR3 loop spans 14 amino acids. Per germline, CDR1 SGHTA and CDR2 FQGTGA.

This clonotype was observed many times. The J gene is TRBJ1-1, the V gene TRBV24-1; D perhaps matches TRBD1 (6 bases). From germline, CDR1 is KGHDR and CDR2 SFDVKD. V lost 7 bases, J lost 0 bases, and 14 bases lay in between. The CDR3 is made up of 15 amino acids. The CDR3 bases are TGTGCCACCAGGGACTCGACAGGAATGAACACTGAAGCTTTCTTT. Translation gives CATRDSTGMNTEAFF.

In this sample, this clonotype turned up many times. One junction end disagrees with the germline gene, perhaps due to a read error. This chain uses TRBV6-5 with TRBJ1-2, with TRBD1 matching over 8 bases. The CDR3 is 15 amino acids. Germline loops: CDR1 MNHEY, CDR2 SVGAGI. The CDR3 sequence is CASSYSKSRGAGGNF. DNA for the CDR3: TGTGCCAGCAGTTACTCGAAGTCTCGGGGGGCAGGGGGCAACTTC.

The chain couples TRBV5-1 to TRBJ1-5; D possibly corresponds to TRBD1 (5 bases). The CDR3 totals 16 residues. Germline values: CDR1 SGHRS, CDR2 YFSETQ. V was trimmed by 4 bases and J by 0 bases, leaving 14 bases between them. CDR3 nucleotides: TGCGCCAGCAGCCCGGGACCGGAGATTAGCAATCAGCCCCAGCATTTT. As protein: CASSPGPEISNQPQHF.

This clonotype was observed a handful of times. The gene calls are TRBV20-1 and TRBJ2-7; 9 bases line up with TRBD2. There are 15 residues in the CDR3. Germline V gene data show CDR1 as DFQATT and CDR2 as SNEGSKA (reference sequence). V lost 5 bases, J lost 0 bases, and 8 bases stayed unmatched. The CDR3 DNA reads TGCAGTGCTGGGATAGCGGGAGAGACCTCCTACGAGCAGTACTTC. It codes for CSAGIAGETSYEQYF.

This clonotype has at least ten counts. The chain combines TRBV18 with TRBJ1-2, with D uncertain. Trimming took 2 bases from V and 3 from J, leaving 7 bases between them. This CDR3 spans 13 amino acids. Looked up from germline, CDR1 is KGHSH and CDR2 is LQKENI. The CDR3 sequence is CASSPSADYGYTF. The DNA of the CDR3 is TGTGCCAGCTCACCATCGGCGGACTATGGCTACACCTTC.

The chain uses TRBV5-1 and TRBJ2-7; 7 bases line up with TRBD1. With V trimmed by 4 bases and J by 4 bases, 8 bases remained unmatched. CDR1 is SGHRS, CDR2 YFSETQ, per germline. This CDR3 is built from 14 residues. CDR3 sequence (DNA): TGCGCCAGCAGCGTCCGACAGGGACGGTACGAGCAGTACTTC. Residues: CASSVRQGRYEQYF.